The present T cell receptor beta chain was sequenced within a study of a mutant IDH1 vaccine in newly diagnosed glioma. General study results and limits: No link was apparently found between pseudoprogression and changes in top peripheral T cell clonotypes.

A remark on this clone: Its antigen remains unidentified.

Per the germline V gene, CDR1 is LNHDA and CDR2 is SQIVND (reference sequence). The V gene end was trimmed by 3 bases and the J gene end by 1 base; junction bases not matched to a gene: 10. The CDR3 runs 17 residues. The time point: baseline, week 1 (first vaccination visit). Documented treatment: pre-vaccination baseline after standard-of-care therapy. The assay was immunoSEQ multiplex PCR, and TCRdb's table has in-frame clones only and misses some. The sample records 85,000 to 100,000 clones, roughly 85% being singletons. The sample was PBMCs, taken from a glioma patient treated with radiotherapy, temozolomide or both. This receptor was obtained from a woman aged 45 to 65 with glioma. This chain connects TRBV19 to TRBJ1-1, with 8 positions matching TRBD1. This CDR3 reads CASSIFRDRRTNTEAFF. CDR3 nucleotide sequence: TGTGCCAGTAGTATTTTCAGGGACAGGCGAACGAACACTGAAGCTTTCTTT. Full variable domain (missing parts from reference TRBV19 and TRBJ1-1): DGGITQSPKYLFRKEGQNVTLSCEQNLNHDAMYWYRQDPGQGLRLIYYSQIVNDFQKGDIAEGYSVSREKKESFPLTVTSAQKNPTAFYLCASSIFRDRRTNTEAFFGQGTRLTVV.